Sequencing of this TCR beta chain was carried out in a study of vaccination and CD4 T cells after COVID-19. Turning to the study itself: Participants were given two doses of BNT162b2 or mRNA-1273 vaccine.

Treatment indicated: approximately 9-day PBMC culture with coronavirus spike peptide pools or control peptides (ViraFEST assay). This CDR3 region has 13 residues. V was pared by 1 base and J by 6 bases, with 9 bases between. Per germline, CDR1 SEHNR and CDR2 FQNEAQ (reference sequence). The assay that was used to sequence DNA from cultured CD4+ T cells was the Oncomine TCR Beta short-read assay. Someone extracted genomic DNA from cultured CD4+ T cells. MiXCR, applied by TCRdb to the PCR reads, yields one record per CDR3 protein. The sample has 15,000 or so distinct CDR3 sequences, around 44% seen once; the top ten hold around 3.6%. Regarding this clonotype: The antigen is unknown.

The sequencing sample was made of CD4+ T cells from blood, cultured in vitro. This clonotype was obtained from a human donor who had recovered from COVID-19. The genes are TRBV7-9 and TRBJ1-2, with D possibly TRBD1 on 6 matching bases. The CDR3 sequence: CASSLGGGNGYTF. The CDR3 DNA reads TGTGCCAGCAGCTTAGGAGGGGGTAATGGCTACACCTTC.